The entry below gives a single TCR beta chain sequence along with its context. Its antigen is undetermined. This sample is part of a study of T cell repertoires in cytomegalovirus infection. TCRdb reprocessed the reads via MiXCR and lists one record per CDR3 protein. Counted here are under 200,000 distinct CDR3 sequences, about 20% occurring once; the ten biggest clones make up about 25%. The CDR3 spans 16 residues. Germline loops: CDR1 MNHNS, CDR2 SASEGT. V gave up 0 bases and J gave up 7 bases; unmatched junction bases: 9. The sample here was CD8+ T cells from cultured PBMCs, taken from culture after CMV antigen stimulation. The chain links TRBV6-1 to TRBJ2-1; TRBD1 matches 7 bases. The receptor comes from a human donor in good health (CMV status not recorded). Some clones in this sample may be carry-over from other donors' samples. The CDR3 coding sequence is TGTGCCAGCAGTGAAGCCCCAACGGACAGGAATAATGAGCAGTTCTTC. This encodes CASSEAPTDRNNEQFF.